The rows below give T cell receptor beta chains drawn from one sample of a study of T cells in Graves' hyperthyroidism and ophthalmopathy. One entry per CDR3 protein results from TCRdb running MiXCR on the multiplex PCR reads. The profile shows about 640,000 distinct CDR3 sequences, more than 20% of them singletons. The sequencing sample was made of blood. Receptor source: a man aged 30-40 years with Graves' ophthalmopathy. The CDR3 runs from the conserved cysteine through the conserved F or W. Each record gives: V gene, clone size, J gene, D gene, CDR3 DNA, CDR3 protein. A D gene is named only where the DNA matches it firmly. Where a row states a size, it is once, few, many or the class of an expanded clone; other rows omit it.

>TRBV27|few|TRBJ2-1|.
TGTGCCAGCAGTCTGGCCCGGACGACTGGCAATGAGCAGTTCTTC
CASSLARTTGNEQFF
>TRBV7-9|.|TRBJ2-3|TRBD1
TGTGCCAGCAGCTTCCGGGACAGGGCGACAGATACGCAGTATTTT
CASSFRDRATDTQYF
>TRBV5-6|.|TRBJ2-6|.
TGTGCCAGCAGCCCGTCGTGGAGTTCTGGGGCCAACGTCCTGACTTTC
CASSPSWSSGANVLTF
>TRBV12-3/TRBV12-4|many|TRBJ1-4|.
TGTGCCAGCAGTCTGGGAGGGGGAAGGGAAAAACTGTTTTTT
CASSLGGGREKLFF
>TRBV28|.|TRBJ2-5|.
TGTGCCAGCAATCAGGACACCCAAGAGACCCAGTACTTC
CASNQDTQETQYF
>TRBV6-2/TRBV6-3|few|TRBJ2-1|.
TGTGCCAGCAGTTTCACTTGGTCCTACAATGAGCAGTTCTTC
CASSFTWSYNEQFF
>TRBV27|many|TRBJ2-1|TRBD2
TGTGCCAGCTCTCCGACTAGCGGGAAGAATGAGCAGTTCTTC
CASSPTSGKNEQFF
>TRBV28|once|TRBJ2-2|.
TGTGCCAGCATAGAGGGCCGGAGCACCGGGGAGCTGTTTTTT
CASIEGRSTGELFF
>TRBV7-6|many|TRBJ2-7|TRBD1
TGTGCCAGCAGCTTAGGACAGGGGAGCACCTACGAGCAGTACTTC
CASSLGQGSTYEQYF
>TRBV28|few|TRBJ2-1|.
.
CASSSSGLAGAYNEQFF
>TRBV14|.|TRBJ2-1|.
TGTGCCAGCAGCCCAGCCGACTACCGTCTGGAGCAGTTCTTC
CASSPADYRLEQFF
>TRBV20-1|.|TRBJ1-5|.
TGCAGTGCTGGCAGGGGTGATCAGCCCCAGCATTTT
CSAGRGDQPQHF
>TRBV29-1|.|TRBJ1-1|.
TGCAGCGTCCCCGGGCCCGTGGGAGTTACTGAAGCTTTCTTT
CSVPGPVGVTEAFF
>TRBV6-2/TRBV6-3|few|TRBJ2-1|TRBD1
TGTGCCAGCAGTGTATCCGGGACAGGGGGCTATGAGCAGTTCTTC
CASSVSGTGGYEQFF
>TRBV4-2|few|TRBJ1-5|.
TGTGCCAGCAGCCAAGGGATGGGGCAGACCCAGCCCCAGCATTTT
CASSQGMGQTQPQHF
>TRBV15|few|TRBJ2-7|.
TGTGCCACCAGCAGGAAAAGACACGGCCAAGGGTACGAGCAGTACTTC
CATSRKRHGQGYEQYF